Below are 25 T cell receptor beta chains sequenced from a single sample in a study of T cell changes during pregnancy in multiple sclerosis. TCRdb's table, derived via immunoSEQ multiplex PCR, lists solely in-frame clones and lacks some. The table has approximately 49,000 clones, 90% seen once. This specimen consisted of peripheral blood, obtained after pregnancy. Receptor source: a female donor in good health, enrolled as a control in a pregnancy study.

This clone was observed a single time. This rearrangement joins TRBV19 to TRBJ2-5; 11 positions agree with TRBD2. Germline V gene lookup returns CDR1 LNHDA and CDR2 SQIVND (reference sequence). Trimming at V came to 6 bases and at J to 4 bases, leaving 7 bases not matched to a gene. This CDR3 comprises 15 residues. CDR3: CASRPVAGGRETQYF. The CDR3 nucleotides read TGTGCCAGTAGACCCGTAGCGGGGGGGCGAGAGACCCAGTACTTC.

This chain joins TRBV7-8 and TRBJ2-1; tentatively, D is TRBD2 (6 bases). CDR1 SGHVS and CDR2 FQNEAQ come from the germline V gene. V lost 5 bases to trimming and J lost 10 bases, with 18 bases between them. The CDR3 is 14 residues long. The CDR3 DNA follows: TGTGCCAGCAGCGCCCGACTAGAGTCGGGCGAGCAGTTCTTC. Protein product: CASSARLESGEQFF.

The chain combines TRBV18 with TRBJ2-7; 15 bases align to TRBD2. Germline values: CDR1 KGHSH, CDR2 LQKENI. J was trimmed by 5 bases and V by 4 bases; bases with no gene match: 6. The CDR3 length is 16 residues. CDR3 nucleotide sequence: TGTGCCAGCTCACGTGGACTAGCGGGGGGGGTTGACGAGCAGTACTTC. It specifies CASSRGLAGGVDEQYF.

The chain carries TRBV9 and TRBJ2-7, with D possibly being TRBD2 (6 bases). CDR1 SGDLS and CDR2 YYNGEE come from the germline V gene. The CDR3 contains 17 residues. The V end was cut by 0 bases, the J end by 5 bases, with 21 bases between. For the CDR3, the DNA is TGTGCCAGCAGCGTAGCGGTAGGGACTCAATCAACCAACGAGCAGTACTTC. Translated, it gives CASSVAVGTQSTNEQYF.

CDR3 residues: CASSSSHGGTNTEAFF. CDR3 DNA: TGTGCCAGCAGCTCCTCCCATGGAGGGACGAACACTGAAGCTTTCTTT. The rearrangement uses TRBV7-8 and TRBJ1-1; D perhaps matches TRBD1 (5 bases). This CDR3 contains 16 residues. The germline V gene has CDR1 SGHVS and CDR2 FQNEAQ. V dropped 4 bases and J dropped 1 base, with 16 bases sitting between them.

The chain recombines TRBV15 with TRBJ2-7; D perhaps matches TRBD1 (5 bases). V lost 5 bases and J lost 6, with 20 bases in between. CDR1 and CDR2 from the germline V gene are LNHNV and YYDKDF (reference sequence). The CDR3 has 15 residues. The CDR3 coding sequence is TGTGCCACCAGCGGCAGGCAGGGAATATTTGGCGAGCAGTACTTC. This translates into CATSGRQGIFGEQYF.

This chain uses TRBV30 with TRBJ2-5, with 7 bases lining up with TRBD1. There are 14 residues in the CDR3. Germline V gene data show CDR1 as GTSNPN and CDR2 as SVGIG (reference sequence). V gave up 0 bases and J gave up 3 bases; unmatched junction bases: 4. The CDR3 region has the DNA TGTGCCTGGAGTGTTCACAGGGGTAAAGAGACCCAGTACTTC. Its translation: CAWSVHRGKETQYF.

The CDR3: CSVGLSVGANVLTF. As DNA, the CDR3 is TGCAGCGTGGGACTGTCTGTGGGGGCCAACGTCCTGACTTTC. The V gene is TRBV29-1, the J gene TRBJ2-6, with a tentative D call TRBD2 (6 bases). V lost 6 bases and J 4 bases, leaving 13 bases between the germline ends. Germline-derived CDR1 and CDR2 are SQVTM and ANQGSEA. The CDR3 totals 14 residues.

V gene TRBV18 combines with J gene TRBJ1-1; the D gene is possibly TRBD1 (6 bases). CDR1 and CDR2 (germline): KGHSH, LQKENI. Trimming left V 2 bases short and J 0 bases short, with 10 bases between. The CDR3 runs to 15 residues. The CDR3 protein is CASSPGGSLNTEAFF. CDR3 nucleotide sequence: TGTGCCAGCTCACCAGGGGGCAGCTTGAACACTGAAGCTTTCTTT.

This chain uses TRBV5-6 with TRBJ2-1; no reliable D call. Trimming stripped 0 bases from V and 4 bases from J, with 14 bases between. Germline V lookup: CDR1 SGHDT, CDR2 YYEEEE. The CDR3 is 16 residues long. Here the CDR3 DNA reads TGTGCCAGCAGCTTGGTAAAAGCTCCTAATTACAATGAGCAGTTCTTC. It specifies CASSLVKAPNYNEQFF.

The chain is built from TRBV5-1 and TRBJ2-7, with TRBD1 identical over 7 bases. Germline CDR1 reads SGHRS; CDR2 reads YFSETQ. With 5 bases clipped from V and 2 bases from J, the junction kept 7 bases outside the gene matches. This CDR3 spans 14 amino acids. The CDR3, as DNA: TGCGCCAGCAGAGCCTGGACAGGACCCTACGAGCAGTACTTC. Residues: CASRAWTGPYEQYF.

The chain has TRBV5-1 and TRBJ1-1, with 9 bases fitting TRBD1. The CDR3 runs 15 residues. Germline trimming cut 3 bases from V and 5 bases from J; bases unmatched to any gene: 8. Germline CDR1 and CDR2: SGHRS and YFSETQ. The CDR3 sequence is CASSSRTGEKTEAFF. In nucleotides, the CDR3 is TGCGCCAGCAGCTCCCGGACAGGGGAGAAGACTGAAGCTTTCTTT.

V is TRBV9 and J is TRBJ2-3, with 7 bases identical to TRBD2. Germline lookup yields CDR1 SGDLS and CDR2 YYNGEE. The CDR3 is 15 residues long. The ends lost 0 bases at V and 3 bases at J; junction bases unmatched: 4. CDR3 bases: TGTGCCAGCAGCGTAGCAATCGGGAGGACAGATACGCAGTATTTT. Encoded protein: CASSVAIGRTDTQYF.

This chain joins TRBV18 and TRBJ1-5, with D perhaps matching TRBD1 (5 bases). V was clipped by 4 bases and J by 3 bases, with 16 bases between them. The CDR3 runs to 16 residues. Germline V gives CDR1 KGHSH, CDR2 LQKENI. CDR3: CASSLKGQGSNQPQHF. The CDR3 DNA is TGTGCCAGCTCACTGAAGGGGCAGGGTTCCAATCAGCCCCAGCATTTT.

V and J are TRBV5-4 and TRBJ2-7; D possibly corresponds to TRBD1 (6 bases). Looked up from germline, CDR1 is SGHNT and CDR2 is YYREEE (reference sequence). The V gene lost 3 bases and the J gene lost 3 bases, with 16 bases spanning the gap. The CDR3 extends over 15 amino acids. The CDR3 loop is CASSSKGTLDYEQYF. The CDR3 region has the DNA TGTGCCAGCAGCTCGAAGGGGACACTCGACTACGAGCAGTACTTC. Using reference TRBV5-4 and TRBJ2-7 for the parts outside the CDR3, the full variable domain is ETGVTQSPTHLIKTRGQQVTLRCSSQSGHNTVSWYQQALGQGPQFIFQYYREEENGRGNFPPRFSGLQFPNYSSELNVNALELDDSALYLCASSSKGTLDYEQYFGPGTRLTVT.

The chain uses TRBV6-4 and TRBJ1-1; 7 nucleotides align to TRBD1. V shed 8 bases and J 1 base; nucleotides not matched to a gene: 4. The CDR3 runs to 13 residues. In germline, CDR1 is MRHNA, CDR2 SNTAGT. The CDR3 sequence: CASSQGTNTEAFF. CDR3 in DNA: TGTGCCAGCTCACAGGGGACGAACACTGAAGCTTTCTTT.

The chain recombines TRBV4-3 with TRBJ2-4; 8 nucleotides line up with TRBD1. The trim removed 0 bases at V and 1 base at J, leaving 8 bases unmatched. From germline, CDR1 is LGHNA and CDR2 YSLEER. The CDR3 runs 18 residues. The CDR3 region has the DNA TGCGCCAGCAGCCAAGATGGCCAGGGGGCGCAGGCCAAAAACATTCAGTACTTC. The encoded protein is CASSQDGQGAQAKNIQYF.

J is TRBJ2-7 and V is TRBV29-1, with TRBD1 matching 11 bases. V was pared by 7 bases and J by 4 bases, with 3 bases of the junction left unmatched. The CDR3 is 12 residues long. CDR1 is SQVTM, CDR2 ANQGSEA, per germline. CDR3 DNA: TGCAGCGCCCGGGACAGGGGGTACGAGCAGTACTTC. This sequence encodes CSARDRGYEQYF.

The V and J genes are TRBV5-1 and TRBJ2-7; weak D call: TRBD1 (5 bases). Germline-derived CDR1 and CDR2 are SGHRS and YFSETQ. The V gene lost 4 bases and the J gene lost 5 bases, with 16 bases spanning the gap. The CDR3 loop spans 14 amino acids. The CDR3 region has the DNA TGCGCCAGCAGCGAGGACACACCCGGAGACGAGCAGTACTTC. Translated: CASSEDTPGDEQYF.

The chain uses TRBV15 and TRBJ2-2, with D possibly being TRBD1 (5 bases). V lost 0 bases and J lost 1, with 15 bases in between. CDR3 length equals 18 residues. The germline gives CDR1 LNHNV, CDR2 YYDKDF (reference sequence). This CDR3 reads CATSRDPWGAQNTGELFF. Written as DNA, the CDR3 is TGTGCCACCAGCAGAGATCCCTGGGGCGCGCAGAACACCGGGGAGCTGTTTTTT.

V gene TRBV2 combines with J gene TRBJ2-5, with TRBD1 matching over 7 bases. This CDR3 spans 13 amino acids. V lost 5 bases to trimming and J lost 6 bases; unmatched junction nucleotides: 6. Germline CDR1 and CDR2: SNHLY and FYNNEI. The CDR3 sequence: CASSPGTVQTQYF. CDR3 coding DNA: TGTGCCAGCAGTCCCGGGACAGTCCAGACCCAGTACTTC.

The chain employs TRBV6-5 and TRBJ1-6; unclear D gene. The V end lost 6 bases, the J end lost 2 bases, and 8 bases lay between the germline ends. The CDR3 is 14 residues long. Germline V CDR1 and CDR2: MNHEY, SVGAGI. Written as DNA, the CDR3 is TGTGCCAGCAGCCCCGGGACCTATAATTCACCCCTCCACTTT. Encoded protein: CASSPGTYNSPLHF.

The chain employs TRBV11-2 and TRBJ2-7; D remains unclear. CDR3 length: 11 amino acids. Germline CDR1 is SGHAT and CDR2 is FQNNGV. Deletions cut 3 bases from V and 2 bases from J, with 2 bases between. CDR3 sequence reads: CASSFAYEQYF. The CDR3 region has the DNA TGTGCCAGCAGCTTCGCCTACGAGCAGTACTTC.

The rearrangement links TRBV30 to TRBJ2-1; 8 bases agree with TRBD2. The germline gives CDR1 GTSNPN, CDR2 SVGIG (reference sequence). Trimming at V came to 4 bases and at J to 6 bases, leaving 14 bases not matched to a gene. The CDR3 length is 16 residues. CDR3: CAWNRLAIFGGNEQFF. CDR3 nucleotides: TGTGCCTGGAACAGACTAGCGATATTCGGAGGCAATGAGCAGTTCTTC.

The chain links TRBV4-2 to TRBJ2-7, with D possibly matching TRBD1 (5 bases). Trimming removed 0 bases at V and 3 bases at J, with 12 bases between. The CDR3 loop spans 15 amino acids. From germline, CDR1 is LGHNA and CDR2 YNFKEQ. The CDR3 loop reads CASSQDRQKDYEQYF. CDR3 coding DNA: TGTGCCAGCAGCCAAGATCGACAGAAGGACTACGAGCAGTACTTC.